This T cell receptor (beta chain) was found in a study of vaccination and CD4 T cells after COVID-19. Study-level background: Between diagnosis and the drawing of post-COVID samples lay a median approximately 95 days (range 35 to 161).

Documented treatment: roughly nine-day PBMC culture with coronavirus spike peptide pools or control peptides (ViraFEST assay). In the ViraFEST assay, peptide-pool expansion preceded TCR sequencing of expanded clonotypes. In the case of this clonotype: Its antigen is unidentified.

The study sequenced cultured CD4+ T cell DNA using the Oncomine TCR Beta short-read assay. One entry per CDR3 protein results from TCRdb running MiXCR on the PCR reads. This sample has over 7,500 distinct CDR3 sequences, with approximately 27% found just once. Trimming took 0 bases from V and 2 from J; bases not matched to a gene: 4. The germline CDR1 and CDR2 sequences are LGHNA and YSLEER. CDR3 length equals 15 residues. Sequencing was performed on CD4+ T cells from blood, cultured in vitro, taken after SARS-CoV-2 vaccination. The sequence was collected from a human donor who had recovered from COVID-19. The chain joins TRBV4-3 to TRBJ2-7; 7 bases map to TRBD2. The CDR3 reads CASSQEPGLPYEQYF. Here the CDR3 DNA reads TGCGCCAGCAGCCAAGAACCGGGACTACCCTACGAGCAGTACTTC.